This TCR beta chain originates from a study of radiotherapy plus CTLA-4 blockade in lung cancer. Study observations and caveats: After radiotherapy and ipilimumab, tumor-derived clones expanded in peripheral blood.

CTLA-4 blockade using ipilimumab, together with focal radiation, was received by patients with chemo-refractory metastatic non-small-cell lung cancer. Concerning this clone itself: Its antigen is unidentified.

Trimming pared 5 bases from V and 1 base from J, leaving 12 bases between. Germline lookup yields CDR1 MGHRA and CDR2 YSYEKL. The CDR3 spans 15 residues. Some clones are missing from TCRdb's copy, which holds only in-frame ones; the method was immunoSEQ multiplex PCR. The sample records approximately 70,000 clones, around 76% being singletons. The TCR sequence derives from a human donor with non-small cell lung cancer whose response to radiotherapy plus ipilimumab could not be evaluated. Some clones in this sample may be carry-over from other donors' samples. V is TRBV4-1 and J is TRBJ1-5; TRBD1 is a possible D gene (6 bases). Sequenced here: peripheral blood, sampled from a patient treated with radiotherapy plus ipilimumab. Here the CDR3 reads CASSGQWGSNQPQHF. DNA for the CDR3: TGCGCCAGCAGCGGACAGTGGGGAAGCAATCAGCCCCAGCATTTT.